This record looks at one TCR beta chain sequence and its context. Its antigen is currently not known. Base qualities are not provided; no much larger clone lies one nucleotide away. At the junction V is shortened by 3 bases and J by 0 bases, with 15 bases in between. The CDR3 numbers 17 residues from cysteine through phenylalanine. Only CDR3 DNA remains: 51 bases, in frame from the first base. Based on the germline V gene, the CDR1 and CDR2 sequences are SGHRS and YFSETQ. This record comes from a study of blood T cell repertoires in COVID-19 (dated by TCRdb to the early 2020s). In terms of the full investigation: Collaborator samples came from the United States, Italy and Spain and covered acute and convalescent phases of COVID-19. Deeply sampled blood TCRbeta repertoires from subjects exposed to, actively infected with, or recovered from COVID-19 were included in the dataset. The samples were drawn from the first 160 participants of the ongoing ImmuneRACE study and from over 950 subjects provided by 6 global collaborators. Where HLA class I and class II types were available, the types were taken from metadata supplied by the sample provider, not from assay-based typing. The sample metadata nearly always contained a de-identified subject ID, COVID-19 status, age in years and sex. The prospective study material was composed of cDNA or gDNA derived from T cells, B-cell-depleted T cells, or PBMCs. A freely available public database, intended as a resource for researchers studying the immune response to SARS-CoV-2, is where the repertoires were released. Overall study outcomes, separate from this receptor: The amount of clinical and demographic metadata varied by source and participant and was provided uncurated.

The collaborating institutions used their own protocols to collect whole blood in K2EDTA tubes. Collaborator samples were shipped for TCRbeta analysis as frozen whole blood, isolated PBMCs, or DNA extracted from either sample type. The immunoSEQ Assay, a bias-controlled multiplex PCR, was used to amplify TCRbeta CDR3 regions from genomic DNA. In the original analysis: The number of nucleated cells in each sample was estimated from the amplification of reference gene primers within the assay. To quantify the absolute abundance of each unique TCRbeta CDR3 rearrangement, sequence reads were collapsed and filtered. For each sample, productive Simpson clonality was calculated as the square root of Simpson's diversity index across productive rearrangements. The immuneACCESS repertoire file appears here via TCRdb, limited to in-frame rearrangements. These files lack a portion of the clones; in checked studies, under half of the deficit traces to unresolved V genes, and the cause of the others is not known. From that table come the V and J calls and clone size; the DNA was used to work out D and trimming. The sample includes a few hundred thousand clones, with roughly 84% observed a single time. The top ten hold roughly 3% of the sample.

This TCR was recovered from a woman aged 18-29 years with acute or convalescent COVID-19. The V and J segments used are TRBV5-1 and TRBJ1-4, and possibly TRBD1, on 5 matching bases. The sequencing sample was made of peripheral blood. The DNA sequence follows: TGCGCCAGCAGCTCACGCCCCGACAGTTCAACTAATGAAAAACTGTTTTTT. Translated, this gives CASSSRPDSSTNEKLFF.